This T cell receptor (beta chain) emerged from a study of neurological immune-mediated disorders. The length of the CDR3 is 14 residues. Germline loops: CDR1 SGHRS, CDR2 YFSETQ. The germline V and J ends were trimmed by 2 bases and 7 bases, with 12 bases remaining between them. This clonotype was observed at least ten times. Each CDR3 protein gets one entry after TCRdb re-called the 5' RACE reads with MiXCR. Here the sample spans roughly 52,000 distinct CDR3 sequences, about 4.1% being singletons. This sequence originates from a man between 60 and 70 years old with multiple sclerosis. The chain is built from TRBV5-1 and TRBJ2-2; possibly TRBD2 for D (5 bases). Sequencing was carried out using PBMCs. The CDR3 DNA reads TGCGCCAGCAGCTTATACAACGGGGTCGGGGAGCTGTTTTTT. Protein product: CASSLYNGVGELFF.